The TCR beta chain described here comes from a study of CD8+CD57+ T cells in acquired aplastic anemia. Study-level background: Sorted CD4+ and CD8+ cells yielded about 2.9 ug of DNA on average. Study outcomes and limitations: Overlap between patients and controls comprised roughly 28 CD8+ CDR3 sequences.

This CDR3 has 16 amino acids. CDR1 and CDR2 (germline): SGHRS, YFSETQ. CDR3 and TCR beta VDJ profiling relied on genomic DNA as the template. Each CDR3 protein is one row after TCRdb ran MiXCR on the reads. The table shows around 290,000 distinct CDR3 sequences, with under 60% occurring only once. This clonotype has just a few counts. Antigen specificity is unknown. An end of the junction differs from the germline gene, which may be a read error. CD8+CD57+ cell expansion had been shown by flow cytometry in patients chosen for sequencing. This chain joins TRBV5-1 and TRBJ2-7, with D maybe TRBD2 (6 bases). The material sequenced was sorted CD4+, CD8+, or CD8+CD57+ T cells (not recorded which) from PBMCs. The TCR was taken from a human donor with aplastic anemia. The CDR3 bases are TGTGCCAGCAGCCGCGGAGGGGTGATGGGGAGCTACGAGCAGTACTTC. Translating gives CASSRGGVMGSYEQYF.